These T cell receptor beta chains were read from a single sample in a study of cytomegalovirus exposure and HLA in healthy donors. Profiling relied on immunoSEQ multiplex PCR, and the TCRdb table lists in-frame clones only, not all of them. The repertoire has fewer than 110,000 clones, over 70% of them found once; the top ten carry about 9.4%. Sequenced sample: PBMCs. The receptors stem from a man aged 50-60 years in good health and CMV-seronegative. CDR3s include the opening cysteine and the closing phenylalanine or tryptophan. A D gene is named only where the DNA matches it firmly. The listing skips clone size in some rows; elsewhere it reads once, few, many or a size class.

cdr3_nt: TGTGCCAGCAGCTTGACGGACAGGGAGACTGAAGCTTTCTTT; cdr3_aa: CASSLTDRETEAFF; j_call: TRBJ1-1; clone_size: NA; v_call: TRBV5-6; d_call: TRBD1
cdr3_nt: TGTGCCTGGAGTCAACTACGGGGAAATGAAAAACTGTTTTTT; cdr3_aa: CAWSQLRGNEKLFF; j_call: TRBJ1-4; clone_size: NA; v_call: TRBV30; d_call: NA
cdr3_nt: TGTGCCAGCAGTGAAGACAGGGGTTCTAACTATGGCTACACCTTC; cdr3_aa: CASSEDRGSNYGYTF; j_call: TRBJ1-2; clone_size: NA; v_call: TRBV6-4; d_call: TRBD1
cdr3_nt: TGTGCCAGCAGCCTGGACAGGGCCGGGGAGCTGTTTTTT; cdr3_aa: CASSLDRAGELFF; j_call: TRBJ2-2; clone_size: NA; v_call: TRBV7-2; d_call: TRBD1
cdr3_nt: TGTGCCAGCAGATTACAGGGTGCAACTAATGAAAAACTGTTTTTT; cdr3_aa: CASRLQGATNEKLFF; j_call: TRBJ1-4; clone_size: NA; v_call: TRBV27; d_call: NA
cdr3_nt: TGTGCCAGCAGCAGGGGCACCATCTCGGAGACCCAGTACTTC; cdr3_aa: CASSRGTISETQYF; j_call: TRBJ2-5; clone_size: NA; v_call: TRBV6-1; d_call: NA
cdr3_nt: TGTGCCAGCAGCTTAGTCCTAGGGGGCGGGGAGACCCAGTACTTC; cdr3_aa: CASSLVLGGGETQYF; j_call: TRBJ2-5; clone_size: NA; v_call: TRBV11-2; d_call: TRBD1
cdr3_nt: TGCAGCGTTGTTACAGGGGGCAGGGGCCAGCCCCAGCATTTT; cdr3_aa: CSVVTGGRGQPQHF; j_call: TRBJ1-5; clone_size: NA; v_call: TRBV29-1; d_call: TRBD1
cdr3_nt: TGTGCCAGCAGCTTAAGGGGGTATGGCTACACCTTC; cdr3_aa: CASSLRGYGYTF; j_call: TRBJ1-2; clone_size: once; v_call: TRBV11-2; d_call: NA
cdr3_nt: TGCAGTGCCGTGACAGGCACGGTGCCATACTTC; cdr3_aa: CSAVTGTVPYF; j_call: TRBJ2-5; clone_size: few; v_call: TRBV20-1; d_call: NA
cdr3_nt: TGTGCCAGCAGGCGGGGGGAATACAATGAGCAGTTCTTC; cdr3_aa: CASRRGEYNEQFF; j_call: TRBJ2-1; clone_size: NA; v_call: TRBV6-5; d_call: TRBD2
cdr3_nt: TGCGCCATTACTAACAGGGGGACGGGGCAGTACTTC; cdr3_aa: CAITNRGTGQYF; j_call: TRBJ2-5; clone_size: NA; v_call: TRBV10-1; d_call: TRBD1
cdr3_nt: TGTGCCAGCAGACCCGACTGGGGGCCTCAAGAGACCCAGTACTTC; cdr3_aa: CASRPDWGPQETQYF; j_call: TRBJ2-5; clone_size: NA; v_call: TRBV28; d_call: NA
cdr3_nt: TGTGCCAGCAGCTTGGCAGCCACCACCGGGAACGCTGAAGCTTTCTTT; cdr3_aa: CASSLAATTGNAEAFF; j_call: TRBJ1-1; clone_size: NA; v_call: TRBV5-4; d_call: NA
cdr3_nt: TGTGCCAGCAGCTTCAAGGGGCGCGACACCGGGGAGCTGTTTTTT; cdr3_aa: CASSFKGRDTGELFF; j_call: TRBJ2-2; clone_size: few; v_call: TRBV7-2; d_call: NA
cdr3_nt: TGTGCCACCAGCCCCGGGACAGGTTACACTGAAGCTTTCTTT; cdr3_aa: CATSPGTGYTEAFF; j_call: TRBJ1-1; clone_size: NA; v_call: TRBV15; d_call: TRBD1
cdr3_nt: TGTGCCAGCAGCACACAGGGAGTAGGGGCCAACGTCCTGACTTTC; cdr3_aa: CASSTQGVGANVLTF; j_call: TRBJ2-6; clone_size: few; v_call: TRBV5-6; d_call: NA
cdr3_nt: TGTGCCACCAGCAAGGGACAGGGCATGATTACAGATACGCAGTATTTT; cdr3_aa: CATSKGQGMITDTQYF; j_call: TRBJ2-3; clone_size: many; v_call: TRBV15; d_call: TRBD1
cdr3_nt: TGTGCCTCCGCCCGGGCGCCCAGGGACACTGAAGCTTTCTTT; cdr3_aa: CASARAPRDTEAFF; j_call: TRBJ1-1; clone_size: NA; v_call: TRBV6-5; d_call: NA
cdr3_nt: TGCGCCAGCAGAGCAGGAGCAGGGGACACTGAAGCTTTCTTT; cdr3_aa: CASRAGAGDTEAFF; j_call: TRBJ1-1; clone_size: few; v_call: TRBV4-1; d_call: NA
cdr3_nt: TGTGCCAGCAGTGACCCAGGGGTGGAAAAACTGTTTTTT; cdr3_aa: CASSDPGVEKLFF; j_call: TRBJ1-4; clone_size: few; v_call: TRBV6-1; d_call: NA
cdr3_nt: TGTGCCAGCAGTGAAGATCAGTATAGCAATCAGCCCCAGCATTTT; cdr3_aa: CASSEDQYSNQPQHF; j_call: TRBJ1-5; clone_size: NA; v_call: TRBV6-1; d_call: NA
cdr3_nt: TGTGCCAGTAGTACCGGGACAGGGAGAAACAATCAGCCCCAGCATTTT; cdr3_aa: CASSTGTGRNNQPQHF; j_call: TRBJ1-5; clone_size: NA; v_call: TRBV19; d_call: TRBD1
cdr3_nt: TGCGCCAGCAACCGGGGGGCCTTAAACACCGGGGAGCTGTTTTTT; cdr3_aa: CASNRGALNTGELFF; j_call: TRBJ2-2; clone_size: once; v_call: TRBV5-1; d_call: NA
cdr3_nt: TGTGCCAGCAGTTACGACAGGGGGCCCCAGGGGGAGCAGTTCTTC; cdr3_aa: CASSYDRGPQGEQFF; j_call: TRBJ2-1; clone_size: NA; v_call: TRBV6-5; d_call: TRBD1
cdr3_nt: TGTGCCAGCAGCTTAACTTCTAGCACAGATACGCAGTATTTT; cdr3_aa: CASSLTSSTDTQYF; j_call: TRBJ2-3; clone_size: NA; v_call: TRBV7-3; d_call: NA
cdr3_nt: TGTGCCAGCAGCGGCCCCGCTAGACTAGCGGGGGGTAAAGAGACCCAGTACTTC; cdr3_aa: CASSGPARLAGGKETQYF; j_call: TRBJ2-5; clone_size: NA; v_call: TRBV5-4; d_call: TRBD2
cdr3_nt: TGTGCCAGCAGCTACGGGAACACTGAAGCTTTCTTT; cdr3_aa: CASSYGNTEAFF; j_call: TRBJ1-1; clone_size: NA; v_call: TRBV7-8; d_call: NA
cdr3_nt: TGTGCCAGCAGTCAGGGTACAGGGAGCAATCAGCCCCAGCATTTT; cdr3_aa: CASSQGTGSNQPQHF; j_call: TRBJ1-5; clone_size: NA; v_call: TRBV6-5; d_call: NA
cdr3_nt: TGTGCCAGCAGCCTCGTAGATACGCAGTATTTT; cdr3_aa: CASSLVDTQYF; j_call: TRBJ2-3; clone_size: NA; v_call: TRBV7-6; d_call: NA
cdr3_nt: TGTGCCACCTGCCCAGGGGCGATGAACACCGGGGAGCTGTTTTTT; cdr3_aa: CATCPGAMNTGELFF; j_call: TRBJ2-2; clone_size: NA; v_call: TRBV6-1; d_call: NA
cdr3_nt: TGTGCCAGCAGTGAAGGGCGGGGTGAGCAGTTCTTC; cdr3_aa: CASSEGRGEQFF; j_call: TRBJ2-1; clone_size: NA; v_call: TRBV6-1; d_call: NA
cdr3_nt: TGTGCCAGCACCACAAAGGATGACAGGGCGGTAGGGAGCAATCAGCCCCAGCATTTT; cdr3_aa: CASTTKDDRAVGSNQPQHF; j_call: TRBJ1-5; clone_size: NA; v_call: TRBV21-1; d_call: NA
cdr3_nt: TGTGCCAGCTCCGGCGGGGCGGGGAGCAATCAGCCCCAGCATTTT; cdr3_aa: CASSGGAGSNQPQHF; j_call: TRBJ1-5; clone_size: NA; v_call: TRBV13; d_call: NA
cdr3_nt: TGTGCCAGCAGCTTTAACAGAGATCAGCCCCAGCATTTT; cdr3_aa: CASSFNRDQPQHF; j_call: TRBJ1-5; clone_size: NA; v_call: TRBV7-2; d_call: NA
cdr3_nt: TGTGCCAGCGGGGTGGGGCCAGATAATGAAAAACTGTTTTTT; cdr3_aa: CASGVGPDNEKLFF; j_call: TRBJ1-4; clone_size: NA; v_call: TRBV9; d_call: NA
cdr3_nt: TGTGCCAGCCCGACCCGGACAGGTCCAGAAAAACTGTTTTTT; cdr3_aa: CASPTRTGPEKLFF; j_call: TRBJ1-4; clone_size: NA; v_call: TRBV7-9; d_call: TRBD1
cdr3_nt: TGTGCCAGCAGCTTCGGACTAGCGGGGAATAGGGCCGGGGAGCTGTTTTTT; cdr3_aa: CASSFGLAGNRAGELFF; j_call: TRBJ2-2; clone_size: once; v_call: TRBV7-9; d_call: TRBD2
cdr3_nt: TGTGCCAGCAGTTCCCGGACTAGTTGGAAGACCCAGTACTTC; cdr3_aa: CASSSRTSWKTQYF; j_call: TRBJ2-5; clone_size: NA; v_call: TRBV6-6; d_call: TRBD2
cdr3_nt: TGTGCCAGCAGCCGTCGACAGGAGAACACTGAAGCTTTCTTT; cdr3_aa: CASSRRQENTEAFF; j_call: TRBJ1-1; clone_size: NA; v_call: TRBV7-2; d_call: NA
cdr3_nt: TGTGCCAGCAGCTTAGGCGGACAGAGCACAGATACGCAGTATTTT; cdr3_aa: CASSLGGQSTDTQYF; j_call: TRBJ2-3; clone_size: NA; v_call: TRBV11-2; d_call: NA
cdr3_nt: TGTGCCAGCAGTGATTTCTACGGTCCGGCTAATGAAAAACTGTTTTTT; cdr3_aa: CASSDFYGPANEKLFF; j_call: TRBJ1-4; clone_size: NA; v_call: TRBV6-1; d_call: NA
cdr3_nt: TGTGCCAGTAGGGAGACAGGGGCGGGGAATTCACCCCTCCACTTT; cdr3_aa: CASRETGAGNSPLHF; j_call: TRBJ1-6; clone_size: few; v_call: TRBV19; d_call: TRBD1
cdr3_nt: TGTGCCAGCAGTAACAGGATGGAAGAGACCCAGTACTTC; cdr3_aa: CASSNRMEETQYF; j_call: TRBJ2-5; clone_size: NA; v_call: TRBV6-1; d_call: NA
cdr3_nt: TGTGCCAGTAGTACGGACAGTTGGGATGGCTACACCTTC; cdr3_aa: CASSTDSWDGYTF; j_call: TRBJ1-2; clone_size: NA; v_call: TRBV19; d_call: NA